The entry that follows covers one T cell receptor (beta chain) sequence. These data belong to a study of control samples from healthy donors and cancer patients. TCRdb's table, derived via immunoSEQ multiplex PCR, lists solely in-frame clones and lacks some. The sample contains tens of thousands of clones, roughly 95% of which appear only once. The TCR was taken from a man aged 25-40 years in good health. Sequencing was performed on blood.

The chain's CDR3 is CASRLRGAGTNTQYF. The DNA of the CDR3 is TGTGCCAGTAGGTTGAGGGGAGCGGGGACGAATACGCAGTATTTT. The chain carries TRBV19 and TRBJ2-3; 7 nucleotides line up with TRBD2. V was clipped by 6 bases and J by 7 bases; unmatched bases: 13. The CDR3 has 15 residues. Germline V gives CDR1 LNHDA, CDR2 SQIVND (reference sequence).